These 20 T cell receptor beta chains were all obtained from the same sample, sequenced in a study of regulatory T cells in long-lasting Graves disease. The time point here: newly diagnosed GD, antithyroid drugs for less than 3 months. Following extraction of RNA from PBMCs, that RNA was used to make the TCR library. The TCR beta library used iRepertoire HTBI primers with Arm-PCR amplification of CDR3. TCRdb re-called the multiplex PCR reads with MiXCR, one entry per CDR3 protein. The table records 400,000 to 550,000 distinct CDR3 sequences, about 15% of them present only once. The sample was also reused in another study, on T cells in Graves' hyperthyroidism and ophthalmopathy.

The sequenced sample was peripheral blood mononuclear cells (PBMCs), obtained at new diagnosis, from a patient treated with antithyroid drugs. The source is a woman aged 30 to 39 with Graves disease.

This clonotype has at least ten counts. The V and J genes are TRBV11-2 and TRBJ2-3; D not resolved. The CDR3 length is 13 residues. The V and J ends lost 4 bases and 2 bases respectively, with 7 bases between them. The germline V gene encodes CDR1 SGHAT and CDR2 FQNNGV. CDR3 in amino acids: CASSSQNTDTQYF. DNA for the CDR3: TGTGCCAGCAGCTCCCAAAACACAGATACGCAGTATTTT.

The CDR3 coding sequence is TGTGCCAGCAGCTTTACTAGCGGAGGTAGGGGTTACGAGCAGTACTTC. This sequence encodes CASSFTSGGRGYEQYF. This chain joins TRBV11-2 and TRBJ2-7; 8 nucleotides line up with TRBD2. This CDR3 is 16 amino acids long. The germline CDR1 and CDR2 sequences are SGHAT and FQNNGV. V lost 3 bases to trimming and J lost 4 bases; unmatched junction nucleotides: 11.

This chain links TRBV11-2 with TRBJ2-1, with 9 bases identical to TRBD2. This CDR3 is built from 15 residues. Trimming at V came to 3 bases and at J to 5 bases, leaving 5 bases not matched to a gene. Per the germline V gene, CDR1 is SGHAT and CDR2 is FQNNGV. The CDR3 spells CASSFYLAGHNEQFF. Here the CDR3 DNA reads TGTGCCAGCAGCTTCTACCTAGCGGGACACAATGAGCAGTTCTTC.

This clonotype was detected only a few times. The gene calls are TRBV12-3 or TRBV12-4 and TRBJ2-7, with 9 bases that match TRBD1. V was pared by 5 bases and J by 0 bases, with 8 bases of the junction left unmatched. The CDR3 contains 16 residues. The CDR3 nucleotides read TGTGCCAGCAGTCATTGGGACAGGGAGGGCTCCTACGAGCAGTACTTC. Translated: CASSHWDREGSYEQYF.

This chain connects TRBV19 to TRBJ1-5; possible D gene TRBD1, 5 bases. The CDR3 has 15 amino acids. The V gene's germline CDR1 is LNHDA and CDR2 SQIVND (reference sequence). Trimming took 5 bases from V and 2 from J, leaving 13 bases between them. CDR3 nucleotides: TGTGCCAGTAGTTGGGGGTCGGCGGGCAATCAGCCCCAGCATTTT. Protein: CASSWGSAGNQPQHF.

This clonotype was counted between two and nine times. This chain links TRBV30 with TRBJ2-3; TRBD2 matches 10 bases. Germline CDR1 reads GTSNPN; CDR2 reads SVGIG (reference sequence). Trimming removed 4 bases from V and 6 bases from J; junction bases left unmatched: 7. The CDR3 runs 14 residues. In nucleotides, the CDR3 is TGTGCCTGGACCCTAGCGGGAGCAGGTGATACGCAGTATTTT. Protein: CAWTLAGAGDTQYF.

The chain combines TRBV5-4 with TRBJ2-7; TRBD1 matches at 7 bases. Germline loops: CDR1 SGHNT, CDR2 YYREEE (reference sequence). J gave up 5 bases and V 4 bases, and 12 bases lay outside the gene matches. The CDR3 runs to 15 residues. CDR3 region: CASSHTRQGAHEQYF. The CDR3 coding sequence is TGTGCCAGCAGCCATACCAGACAGGGAGCCCACGAGCAGTACTTC.

Comments on this clonotype: The junction differs from germline at one of its ends, possibly a read error. The J gene is TRBJ1-4, the V gene TRBV6-2 or TRBV6-3, with D uncertain. Germline V gives CDR1 MNHEY, CDR2 SVGEGT. The CDR3 extends over 20 amino acids. The CDR3 region has the DNA TGTGTCAGCAGTTATACCCCAGAGATTTCGGCCGATGTGTCTAATGAAAAACTGTTTTTT. Its translation is CVSSYTPEISADVSNEKLFF.

This clonotype appeared a few times. A read error may account for a junction end that differs from germline. The V gene is TRBV25-1, the J gene TRBJ2-1, with TRBD1 matching over 9 bases. The CDR3 covers 14 residues. Germline CDR1 and CDR2: MGHDK and SYGVNS. This chain's CDR3 is CAGSRTGASNEQFF. DNA for the CDR3: TGTGCCGGCAGTAGGACAGGGGCGAGTAATGAGCAGTTCTTC.

This clonotype has more than one count but fewer than ten. The genes are TRBV2 and TRBJ1-3, with D unresolved. V lost 8 bases to trimming and J lost 0 bases, with 5 bases between them. CDR3 size: 12 residues. The germline V gene encodes CDR1 SNHLY and CDR2 FYNNEI. CDR3 loop: CASEYSGNTIYF. The CDR3 bases are TGTGCCAGCGAGTACTCTGGAAACACCATATATTTT.

Only a few counts were recorded for this clonotype. The chain has TRBV24-1 and TRBJ1-2; tentative D call: TRBD1 (5 bases). The CDR3 runs to 14 residues. Germline V gene sequence: CDR1 KGHDR, CDR2 SFDVKD. V dropped 0 bases and J dropped 3 bases, with 7 bases sitting between them. CDR3 sequence (DNA): TGTGCCACCAGTGATTTGGGGGGAGACTATGGCTACACCTTC. The encoded protein is CATSDLGGDYGYTF.

This clonotype was recorded at least ten times. CDR3 in DNA: TGTGCCAGCAGATCCGGGACAGGGAATGAAAAACTGTTTTTT. This codes for CASRSGTGNEKLFF. The chain couples TRBV12-3 or TRBV12-4 to TRBJ1-4; TRBD1 matches at 9 bases. Trimming at V came to 6 bases and at J to 5 bases, leaving 4 bases not matched to a gene. The CDR3 length is 14 residues.

This clonotype has a count of ten or more. This rearrangement joins TRBV9 to TRBJ2-7, with D perhaps TRBD1 or TRBD2 (5 bases each). Per germline, CDR1 SGDLS and CDR2 YYNGEE. This CDR3 has 14 amino acids. V was trimmed by 4 bases and J by 2 bases, leaving 13 bases between them. CDR3 in DNA: TGTGCCAGCAGCCTACGGGACGGCCCCTACGAGCAGTACTTC. Protein: CASSLRDGPYEQYF.

Of note for this clonotype: Just one base apart from a much larger clone, this may be a read error. The chain has TRBV2 and TRBJ2-4, with D unclear. Between the trimmed V and J ends, which lost 1 base and 13 bases, there was a span of 11 bases. Germline V gene lookup returns CDR1 SNHLY and CDR2 FYNNEI. The CDR3 is 12 residues long. The CDR3 sequence: CASSEGRIEQYF. For the CDR3, the DNA is TGTGCCAGCAGTGAAGGGCGCATTGAGCAGTACTTC.

This clonotype was observed many times. The chain combines TRBV11-3 with TRBJ2-7, with 9 bases aligning to TRBD1. J gave up 3 bases and V 6 bases, and 12 bases lay outside the gene matches. CDR3 length: 16 amino acids. CDR1 is SGHNT, CDR2 YENEEA, per germline. The DNA for the CDR3 is TGTGCCAGCAGTCGTTCCGGGGGGACAGGGAACTACGAGCAGTACTTC. It specifies CASSRSGGTGNYEQYF.

The sample holds many counts of this clonotype. This chain connects TRBV20-1 to TRBJ2-5; D uncertain. V was shortened by 2 bases and J by 5 bases, with 12 bases between the two germline ends. The CDR3 loop spans 13 amino acids. Germline V gene lookup returns CDR1 DFQATT and CDR2 SNEGSKA (reference sequence). The DNA for the CDR3 is TGCAGTGCTAGATCTGGGTTGGGGGAGACCCAGTACTTC. It yields the protein CSARSGLGETQYF.

In its sample, this clonotype was seen many times. The V and J genes are TRBV7-3 and TRBJ2-3; 7 bases line up with TRBD2. The V gene end was trimmed by 3 bases and the J gene end by 0 bases; junction bases not matched to a gene: 3. This CDR3 comprises 15 residues. Germline CDR1 is SGHTA and CDR2 is FQGTGA. CDR3 amino acids: CASSFVSGSTDTQYF. The CDR3, as DNA: TGTGCCAGCAGCTTCGTTAGCGGGAGCACAGATACGCAGTATTTT. Filled out from reference TRBV7-3 and TRBJ2-3, the complete variable domain reads GAGVSQTPSNKVTEKGKYVELRCDPISGHTALYWYRQSLGQGPEFLIYFQGTGAADDSGLPNDRFFAVRPEGSVSTLKIQRTERGDSAVYLCASSFVSGSTDTQYFGPGTRLTVL.

This clonotype was seen many times. J is TRBJ2-1 and V is TRBV27; TRBD2 matches 7 bases. CDR1 and CDR2 (germline): MNHEY, SMNVEV (reference sequence). Trimming at V came to 4 bases and at J to 6 bases, leaving 18 bases not matched to a gene. CDR3 size: 18 residues. Written as DNA, the CDR3 is TGTGCCAGCAGTTCCCCGGGAGGTGCGGGAGTTAACGTCAATGAGCAGTTCTTC. This sequence encodes CASSSPGGAGVNVNEQFF.

For this clonotype: A far larger clone lies a single base away; this is likely a read error. The chain joins TRBV20-1 to TRBJ2-7; TRBD1 might be the D (7 bases). Germline CDR1 DFQATT, CDR2 SNEGSKA (reference sequence). Trimming took 4 bases from V and 7 from J, leaving 20 bases between them. This CDR3 has 14 amino acids. The CDR3, as DNA: TGCAGTGCTACGGACGGGCGGGACAGCGATGAGCAGTACTTC. The encoded protein is CSATDGRDSDEQYF.

The table lists this clonotype with many counts. The chain recombines TRBV29-1 with TRBJ2-1; 9 bases map to TRBD2. The CDR3 loop spans 18 amino acids. Per germline, CDR1 SQVTM and CDR2 ANQGSEA. With 3 bases clipped from V and 2 bases from J, the junction kept 14 bases outside the gene matches. The CDR3 spells CSVEGSGSTRRAYNEQFF. For the CDR3, the DNA is TGCAGCGTTGAGGGTAGCGGGAGCACCCGTCGGGCCTACAATGAGCAGTTCTTC.